The 2 T cell receptor beta chains presented below share a single source sample, sequenced in a study of blood T cell repertoires in COVID-19. Sequencing was performed with immunoSEQ multiplex PCR; in TCRdb, only in-frame clones are kept and a portion is missing. This repertoire shows roughly 39,000 clones, about nine tenths found once; its top ten account for 8% to 10%. Material: peripheral blood. The receptors derive from a woman older than 75 with active COVID-19.

The rearrangement uses TRBV6-6 and TRBJ2-7, with 12 bases matching TRBD1. Per germline, CDR1 MNHNY and CDR2 SVGAGI (reference sequence). V dropped 6 bases and J dropped 5; count of bases not matched to a gene: 8. The CDR3 length is 15 residues. CDR3 DNA: TGTGCCAGCAGCTACACCGGGACAGGGGGCAACGAGCAGTACTTC. Translated: CASSYTGTGGNEQYF.

The rearrangement uses TRBV24-1 and TRBJ2-4; 9 bases are shared with TRBD1. Germline CDR1 KGHDR, CDR2 SFDVKD. With 1 base clipped from V and 13 bases from J, the junction kept 7 bases outside the gene matches. The CDR3 loop spans 14 amino acids. The CDR3 loop is CATSDLHSGTGQYF. CDR3 DNA sequence: TGTGCCACCAGTGATTTACACTCCGGGACAGGGCAGTACTTC.